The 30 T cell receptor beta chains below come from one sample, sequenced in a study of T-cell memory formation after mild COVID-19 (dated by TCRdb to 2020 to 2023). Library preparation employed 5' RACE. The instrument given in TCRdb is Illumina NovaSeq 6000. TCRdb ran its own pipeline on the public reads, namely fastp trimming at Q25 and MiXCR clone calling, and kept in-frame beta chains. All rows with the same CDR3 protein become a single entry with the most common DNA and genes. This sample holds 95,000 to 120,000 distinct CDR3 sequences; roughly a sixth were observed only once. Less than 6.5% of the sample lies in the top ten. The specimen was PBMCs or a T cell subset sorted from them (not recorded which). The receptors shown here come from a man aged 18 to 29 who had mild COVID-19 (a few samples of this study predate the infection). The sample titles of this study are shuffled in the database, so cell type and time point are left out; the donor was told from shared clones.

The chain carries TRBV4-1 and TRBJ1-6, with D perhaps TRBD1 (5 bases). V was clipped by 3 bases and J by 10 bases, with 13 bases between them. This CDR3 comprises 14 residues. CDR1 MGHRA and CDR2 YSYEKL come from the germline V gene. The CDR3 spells CASSHPGWSSPLHF. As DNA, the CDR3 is TGCGCCAGCAGCCACCCAGGGTGGAGCTCACCCCTCCACTTT.

CDR3 protein: CATSTSGDSPLHF. For the CDR3, the DNA is TGTGCCACGTCGACCTCCGGAGATTCACCCCTCCACTTT. The chain uses TRBV15 and TRBJ1-6; unclear D gene. CDR1 is LNHNV and CDR2 is YYDKDF in the germline V gene (reference sequence). The CDR3 is 13 residues long. Trimming took off 9 bases at V and 8 bases at J, with 14 bases between the two ends.

The CDR3 region has the DNA TGTGCCATCTCCGGGGTCCAAGAGACCCAGTACTTC. It is translated as CAISGVQETQYF. The chain is built from TRBV10-3 and TRBJ2-5; tentatively, D is TRBD2 (5 bases). The ends were cut back, 8 bases at V and 1 base at J, with 8 bases in the middle. The germline gives CDR1 ENHRY, CDR2 SYGVKD. The CDR3 extends over 12 amino acids.

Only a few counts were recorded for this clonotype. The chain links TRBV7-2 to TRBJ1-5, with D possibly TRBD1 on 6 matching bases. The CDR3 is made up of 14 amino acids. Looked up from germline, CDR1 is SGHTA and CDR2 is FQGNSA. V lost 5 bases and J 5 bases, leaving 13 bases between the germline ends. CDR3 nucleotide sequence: TGTGCCAGCAGCCTCTGGGACACTGATCAGCCCCAGCATTTT. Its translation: CASSLWDTDQPQHF.

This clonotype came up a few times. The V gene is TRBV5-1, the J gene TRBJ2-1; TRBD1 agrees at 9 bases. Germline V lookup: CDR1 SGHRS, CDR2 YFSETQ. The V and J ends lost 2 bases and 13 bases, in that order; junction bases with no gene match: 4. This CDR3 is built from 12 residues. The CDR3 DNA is TGCGCCAGCAGCTTTGGGGGACAGGGACAGTTCTTC. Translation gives CASSFGGQGQFF.

CDR3 loop: CASSHGGTNVYGYTF. Here the CDR3 DNA reads TGTGCCAGCAGCCACGGCGGGACAAACGTTTATGGCTACACCTTC. The chain employs TRBV6-2 or TRBV6-3 and TRBJ1-2, with D perhaps matching TRBD1 (6 bases). Germline V lookup: CDR1 MNHEY, CDR2 SVGEGT. The V and J ends lost 6 bases and 5 bases respectively, with 19 bases between them. This CDR3 has 15 amino acids.

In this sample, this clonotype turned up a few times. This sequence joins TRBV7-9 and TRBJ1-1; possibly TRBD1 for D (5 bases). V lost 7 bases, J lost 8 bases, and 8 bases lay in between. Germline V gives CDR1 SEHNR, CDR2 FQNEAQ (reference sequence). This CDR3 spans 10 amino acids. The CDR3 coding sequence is TGTGCCAGCATCTCAGGGGAAGCTTTCTTT. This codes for CASISGEAFF.

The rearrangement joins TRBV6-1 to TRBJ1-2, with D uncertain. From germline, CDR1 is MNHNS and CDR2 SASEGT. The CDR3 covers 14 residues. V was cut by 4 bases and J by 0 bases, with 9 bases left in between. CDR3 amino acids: CASSVDGANYGYTF. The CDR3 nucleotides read TGTGCCAGCAGTGTGGACGGCGCTAACTATGGCTACACCTTC.

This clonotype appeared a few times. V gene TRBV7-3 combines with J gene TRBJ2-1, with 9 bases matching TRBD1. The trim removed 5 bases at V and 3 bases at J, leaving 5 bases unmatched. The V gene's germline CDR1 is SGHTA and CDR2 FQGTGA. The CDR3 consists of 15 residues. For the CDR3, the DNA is TGTGCCAGCAGCCGGGGACAGGGTTTCTACAATGAGCAGTTCTTC. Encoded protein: CASSRGQGFYNEQFF.

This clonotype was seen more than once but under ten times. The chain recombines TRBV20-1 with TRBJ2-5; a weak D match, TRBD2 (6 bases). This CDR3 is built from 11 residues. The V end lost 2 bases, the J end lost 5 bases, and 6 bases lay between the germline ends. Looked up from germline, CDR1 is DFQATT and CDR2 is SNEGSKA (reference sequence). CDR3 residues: CSARRGETQYF. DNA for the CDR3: TGCAGTGCTAGACGGGGGGAGACCCAGTACTTC.

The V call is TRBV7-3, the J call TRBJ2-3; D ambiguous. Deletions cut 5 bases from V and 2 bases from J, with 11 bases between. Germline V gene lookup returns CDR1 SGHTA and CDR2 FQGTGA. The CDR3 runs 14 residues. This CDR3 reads CASSPWGATDTQYF. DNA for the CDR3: TGTGCCAGCAGCCCCTGGGGTGCCACAGATACGCAGTATTTT.

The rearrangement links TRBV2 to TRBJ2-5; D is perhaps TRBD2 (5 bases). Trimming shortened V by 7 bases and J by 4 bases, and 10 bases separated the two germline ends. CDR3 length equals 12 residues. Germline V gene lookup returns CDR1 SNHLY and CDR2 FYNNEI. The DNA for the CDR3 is TGTGCCAGCAAAGAGGGTTCAGAGACCCAGTACTTC. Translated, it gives CASKEGSETQYF.

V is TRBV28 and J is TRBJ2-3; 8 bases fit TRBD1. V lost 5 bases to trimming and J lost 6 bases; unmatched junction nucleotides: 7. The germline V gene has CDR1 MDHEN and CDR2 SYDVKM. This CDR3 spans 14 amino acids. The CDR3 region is CASSAPGGGDTQYF. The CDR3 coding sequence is TGTGCCAGCAGTGCACCAGGGGGCGGCGATACGCAGTATTTT. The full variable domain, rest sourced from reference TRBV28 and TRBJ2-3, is DVKVTQSSRYLVKRTGEKVFLECVQDMDHENMFWYRQDPGLGLRLIYFSYDVKMKEKGDIPEGYSVSREKKERFSLILESASTNQTSMYLCASSAPGGGDTQYFGPGTRLTVL.

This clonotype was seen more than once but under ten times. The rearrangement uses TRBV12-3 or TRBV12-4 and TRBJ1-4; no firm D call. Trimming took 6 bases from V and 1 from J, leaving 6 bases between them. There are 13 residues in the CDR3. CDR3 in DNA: TGTGCCAGCAGCCGTGAAACTAATGAAAAACTGTTTTTT. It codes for CASSRETNEKLFF.

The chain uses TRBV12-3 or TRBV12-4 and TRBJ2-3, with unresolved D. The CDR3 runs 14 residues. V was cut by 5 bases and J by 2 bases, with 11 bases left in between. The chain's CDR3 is CASSPAVTTDTQYF. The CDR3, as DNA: TGTGCCAGCAGTCCTGCGGTTACCACAGATACGCAGTATTTT.

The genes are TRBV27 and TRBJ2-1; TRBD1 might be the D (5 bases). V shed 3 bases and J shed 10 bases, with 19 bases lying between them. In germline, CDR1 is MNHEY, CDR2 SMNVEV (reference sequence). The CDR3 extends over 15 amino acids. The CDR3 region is CASSFSWAGPGEQFF. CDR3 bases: TGTGCCAGCAGTTTCAGTTGGGCAGGGCCAGGAGAGCAGTTCTTC.

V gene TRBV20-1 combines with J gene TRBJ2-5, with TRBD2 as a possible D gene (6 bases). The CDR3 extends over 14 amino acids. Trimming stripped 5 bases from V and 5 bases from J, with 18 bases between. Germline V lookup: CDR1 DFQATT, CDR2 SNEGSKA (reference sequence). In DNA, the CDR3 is TGCAGTGCTCCCCTGTGGAGGGGCCGCGAGACCCAGTACTTC. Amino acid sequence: CSAPLWRGRETQYF.

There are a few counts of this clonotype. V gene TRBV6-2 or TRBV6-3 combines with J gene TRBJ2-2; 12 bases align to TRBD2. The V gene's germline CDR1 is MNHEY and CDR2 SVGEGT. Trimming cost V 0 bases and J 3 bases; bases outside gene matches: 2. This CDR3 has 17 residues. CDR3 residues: CASSYSTSGGYTGELFF. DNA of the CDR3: TGTGCCAGCAGTTACTCCACTAGCGGGGGGTACACCGGGGAGCTGTTTTTT.

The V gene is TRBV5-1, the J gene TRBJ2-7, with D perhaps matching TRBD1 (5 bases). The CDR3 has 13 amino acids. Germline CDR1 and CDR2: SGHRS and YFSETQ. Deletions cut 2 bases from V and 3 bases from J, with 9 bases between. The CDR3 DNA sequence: TGCGCCAGCAGCTTCAGGCAGGGCTACGAGCAGTACGTC. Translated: CASSFRQGYEQYV.

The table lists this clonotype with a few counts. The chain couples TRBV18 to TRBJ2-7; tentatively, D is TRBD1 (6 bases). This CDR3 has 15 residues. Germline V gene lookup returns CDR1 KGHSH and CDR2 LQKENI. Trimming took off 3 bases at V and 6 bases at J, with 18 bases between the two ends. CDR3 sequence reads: CASSPANRDFGEQYV. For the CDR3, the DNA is TGTGCCAGCTCACCCGCAAACAGGGATTTTGGCGAGCAGTACGTC.

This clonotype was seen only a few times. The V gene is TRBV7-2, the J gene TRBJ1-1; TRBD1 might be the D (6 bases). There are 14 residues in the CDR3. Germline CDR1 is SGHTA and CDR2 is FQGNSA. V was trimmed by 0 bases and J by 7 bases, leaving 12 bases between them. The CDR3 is CASSLARTEVEAFF. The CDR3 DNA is TGTGCCAGCAGCTTAGCCCGGACAGAGGTTGAAGCTTTCTTT.

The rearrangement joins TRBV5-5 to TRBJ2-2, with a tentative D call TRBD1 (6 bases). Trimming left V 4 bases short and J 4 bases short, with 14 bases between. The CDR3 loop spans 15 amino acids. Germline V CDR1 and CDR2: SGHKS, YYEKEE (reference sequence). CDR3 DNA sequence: TGTGCCAGCAGCGGGATACAGGGATTCACCGGGGAGCTGTTTTTT. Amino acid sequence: CASSGIQGFTGELFF. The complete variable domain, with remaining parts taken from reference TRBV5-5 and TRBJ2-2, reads DAGVTQSPTHLIKTRGQQVTLRCSPISGHKSVSWYQQVLGQGPQFIFQYYEKEERGRGNFPDRFSARQFPNYSSELNVNALLLGDSALYLCASSGIQGFTGELFFGEGSRLTVL.

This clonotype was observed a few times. CDR3 protein: CASSLSGPSLGETQYF. The CDR3 nucleotides are TGTGCCAGCAGCTTATCGGGACCTAGTCTGGGGGAGACCCAGTACTTC. The rearrangement uses TRBV7-3 and TRBJ2-5; tentatively, D is TRBD1 or TRBD2 (5 bases each). V lost 2 bases and J lost 5, with 18 bases in between. This CDR3 contains 16 residues. From germline, CDR1 is SGHTA and CDR2 FQGTGA.

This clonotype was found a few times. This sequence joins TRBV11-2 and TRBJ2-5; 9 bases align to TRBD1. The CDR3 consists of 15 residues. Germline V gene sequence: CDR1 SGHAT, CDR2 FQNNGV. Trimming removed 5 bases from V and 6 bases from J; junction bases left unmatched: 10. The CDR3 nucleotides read TGTGCCAGCAGCACTTCGCTGGGACAGGGAAAGACCCAGTACTTC. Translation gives CASSTSLGQGKTQYF.

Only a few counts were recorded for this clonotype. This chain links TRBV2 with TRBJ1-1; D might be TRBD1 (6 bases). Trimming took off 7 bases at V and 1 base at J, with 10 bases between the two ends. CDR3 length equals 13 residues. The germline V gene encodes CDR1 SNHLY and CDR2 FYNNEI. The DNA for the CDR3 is TGTGCCAGCACAGGGGCTTCGAACACTGAAGCTTTCTTT. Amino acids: CASTGASNTEAFF.

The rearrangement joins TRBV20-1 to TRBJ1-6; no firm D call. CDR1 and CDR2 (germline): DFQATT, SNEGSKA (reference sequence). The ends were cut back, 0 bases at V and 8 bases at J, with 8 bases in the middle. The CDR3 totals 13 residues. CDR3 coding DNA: TGCAGTGCTAGAGATAGGGCGGATTCACCCCTCCACTTT. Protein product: CSARDRADSPLHF.

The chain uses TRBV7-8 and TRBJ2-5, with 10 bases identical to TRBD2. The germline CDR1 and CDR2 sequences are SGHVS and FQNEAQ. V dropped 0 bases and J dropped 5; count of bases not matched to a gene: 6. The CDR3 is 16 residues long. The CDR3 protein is CASSLARLAGVETQYF. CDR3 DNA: TGTGCCAGCAGCTTAGCGCGGCTAGCGGGGGTTGAGACCCAGTACTTC.

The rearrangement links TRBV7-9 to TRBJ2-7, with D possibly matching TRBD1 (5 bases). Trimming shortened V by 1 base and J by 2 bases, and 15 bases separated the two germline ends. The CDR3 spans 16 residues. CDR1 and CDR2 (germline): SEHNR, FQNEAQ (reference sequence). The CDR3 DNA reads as TGTGCCAGCAGCTTAGTCGGCAGGGCCCCTACCTACGAGCAGTACGTC. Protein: CASSLVGRAPTYEQYV.

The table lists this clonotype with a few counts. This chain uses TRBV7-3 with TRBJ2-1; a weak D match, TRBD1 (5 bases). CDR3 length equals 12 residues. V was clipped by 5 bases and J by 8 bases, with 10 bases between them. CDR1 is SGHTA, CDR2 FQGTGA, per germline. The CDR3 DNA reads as TGTGCCAGCAGCCCTCAGGGCTATGAGCAGTTCTTC. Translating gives CASSPQGYEQFF.

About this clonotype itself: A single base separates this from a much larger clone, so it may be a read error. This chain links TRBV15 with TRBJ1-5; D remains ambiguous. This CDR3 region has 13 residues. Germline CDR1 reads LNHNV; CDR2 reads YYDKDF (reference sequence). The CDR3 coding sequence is TGTGCCACCAGCAGAGATCAGAATCAGCACCAGCATTTT. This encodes CATSRDQNQHQHF.